This T cell receptor (beta chain) was sequenced for a study of OX40 agonist ivuxolimab in advanced cancers. Turning to the study itself: Patients took ivuxolimab, an agonistic anti-OX40 (CD134) antibody.

The CDR3 sequence is 18 residues long. The germline gives CDR1 MGHRA, CDR2 YSYEKL. After removal of 0 bases from V and 6 bases from J, the junction contained 9 bases not matched to a gene. Using immunoSEQ multiplex PCR, the repertoire was profiled, and TCRdb retains in-frame clones only, with some absent. The table includes some 49,000 clones, about 85% detected once. This clonotype was obtained from an adult with an advanced solid tumor such as melanoma, head and neck, liver or kidney cancer. The chain links TRBV4-1 to TRBJ2-1; TRBD2 matches at 12 bases. The sample in question was CD4+ or CD8+ T cells sorted from blood, obtained in a trial of the OX40 agonist ivuxolimab. CDR3 sequence reads: CASSQDSYRTSGTNEQFF. Written as DNA, the CDR3 is TGCGCCAGCAGCCAAGACTCCTACAGGACTAGCGGGACCAATGAGCAGTTCTTC.